The 5 T cell receptor beta chains below were found in one sample sequenced in a study of OX40 agonist ivuxolimab in advanced cancers. Clones were sequenced by immunoSEQ multiplex PCR, and TCRdb holds only the in-frame ones, with some missing. The profile shows 70,000 or so clones, about 85% of them singletons. Sequences were derived from CD4+ or CD8+ T cells sorted from blood, sampled in a trial of the OX40 agonist ivuxolimab. These receptors originate from an adult with an advanced solid tumor such as melanoma, head and neck, liver or kidney cancer.

This rearrangement joins TRBV28 to TRBJ1-5; D unresolved. The CDR3 is 13 residues long. The germline V gene has CDR1 MDHEN and CDR2 SYDVKM. Trimming shortened V by 6 bases and J by 5 bases, and 11 bases separated the two germline ends. CDR3 sequence: CASRWRRDQPQHF. The CDR3 DNA follows: TGTGCCAGCAGGTGGAGGCGGGATCAGCCCCAGCATTTT. Supplemented by reference TRBV28 and TRBJ1-5, the full variable domain reads DVKVTQSSRYLVKRTGEKVFLECVQDMDHENMFWYRQDPGLGLRLIYFSYDVKMKEKGDIPEGYSVSREKKERFSLILESASTNQTSMYLCASRWRRDQPQHFGDGTRLSIL.

The chain is built from TRBV10-1 and TRBJ2-5, with D tentatively TRBD1 (5 bases). Trimming took off 0 bases at V and 5 bases at J, with 13 bases between the two ends. In germline, CDR1 is WNHNN, CDR2 SYGVQD (reference sequence). The CDR3 runs 15 residues. The CDR3 is CASSESRGDAETQYF. CDR3 in DNA: TGCGCCAGCAGTGAGTCTAGGGGCGACGCGGAGACCCAGTACTTC.

V usage is TRBV30 and J usage is TRBJ1-1; weak D call: TRBD1 (5 bases). The germline gives CDR1 GTSNPN, CDR2 SVGIG (reference sequence). Between the trimmed V and J ends, which lost 0 bases and 0 bases, there was a span of 11 bases. This CDR3 region has 15 residues. The CDR3, as DNA: TGTGCCTGGAGTGTACAGGTTTCCTTGAACACTGAAGCTTTCTTT. It yields the protein CAWSVQVSLNTEAFF.

V usage is TRBV7-9 and J usage is TRBJ1-2; weak D call: TRBD1 (5 bases). The germline V gene has CDR1 SEHNR and CDR2 FQNEAQ (reference sequence). The CDR3 is made up of 14 amino acids. V was clipped by 5 bases and J by 5 bases, with 15 bases between them. The DNA for the CDR3 is TGTGCCAGCAGCCAATCCAGGGTGAGGTATGGCTACACCTTC. It is translated as CASSQSRVRYGYTF.

J is TRBJ2-7 and V is TRBV2; D not resolved. The germline V gene has CDR1 SNHLY and CDR2 FYNNEI. With 3 bases removed from V and 12 bases from J, the gap between germline ends came to 12 bases. The CDR3 length is 11 residues. The CDR3 region is CASSDTSRPYF. As DNA, the CDR3 is TGTGCCAGCAGTGATACGTCCAGGCCGTACTTC.